This T cell receptor (beta chain) was sequenced during a study of somatic mutations in cytotoxic T cells in rheumatoid arthritis. General study points: Increasing age coincided with elevated CD8+ clonality among rheumatoid arthritis patients, though not among healthy controls.

On this clone: Antigen: not known.

Germline values: CDR1 MGHDK, CDR2 SYGVNS. This CDR3 region has 11 residues. V dropped 6 bases and J dropped 4 bases, with 7 bases sitting between them. Assay: immunoSEQ multiplex PCR; the TCRdb copy retains only in-frame clones and omits some. Among some 2,500 clones, about 83% were seen once, and the ten largest hold less than 45%. This TCR came from an adult with rheumatoid arthritis. The material sequenced was CD8+ T cells sorted from blood. The rearrangement links TRBV25-1 to TRBJ2-7; D is unclear. The chain's CDR3 is CASSPGYEQYF. In DNA form, the CDR3 reads TGTGCCAGCAGCCCAGGATACGAGCAGTACTTC.